This TCR beta chain stems from a study of PD-1 blockade in mismatch repair-deficient tumors. Study results and caveats: After pembrolizumab, tumor-resident clones rose rapidly, then generally contracted before radiologic responses.

Germline CDR1 is KGHSH and CDR2 is LQKENI. The CDR3 consists of 16 residues. V lost 1 base to trimming and J lost 0 bases, with 13 bases between them. This clone was counted only a few times. Its antigen is not known. Every patient had mismatch repair deficiency by PCR or immunohistochemistry. Using immunoSEQ multiplex PCR, the repertoire was profiled, and TCRdb retains in-frame clones only, with some absent. Among some 100,000 clones listed, 70% to 85% were seen once. This sample comprised peripheral blood, obtained roughly eight months after starting pembrolizumab. This receptor was taken from an adult with mismatch repair-deficient cancer. The chain is built from TRBV18 and TRBJ2-7, with D perhaps TRBD1 or TRBD2 (5 bases each). CDR3 nucleotides: TGTGCCAGCTCACCACAGGGACGGAGGTCCTCCTACGAGCAGTACTTC. Its protein is CASSPQGRRSSYEQYF. The whole variable domain, remainder taken from reference TRBV18 and TRBJ2-7, is NAGVMQNPRHLVRRRGQEARLRCSPMKGHSHVYWYRQLPEEGLKFMVYLQKENIIDESGMPKERFSAEFPKEGPSILRIQQVVRGDSAAYFCASSPQGRRSSYEQYFGPGTRLTVT.